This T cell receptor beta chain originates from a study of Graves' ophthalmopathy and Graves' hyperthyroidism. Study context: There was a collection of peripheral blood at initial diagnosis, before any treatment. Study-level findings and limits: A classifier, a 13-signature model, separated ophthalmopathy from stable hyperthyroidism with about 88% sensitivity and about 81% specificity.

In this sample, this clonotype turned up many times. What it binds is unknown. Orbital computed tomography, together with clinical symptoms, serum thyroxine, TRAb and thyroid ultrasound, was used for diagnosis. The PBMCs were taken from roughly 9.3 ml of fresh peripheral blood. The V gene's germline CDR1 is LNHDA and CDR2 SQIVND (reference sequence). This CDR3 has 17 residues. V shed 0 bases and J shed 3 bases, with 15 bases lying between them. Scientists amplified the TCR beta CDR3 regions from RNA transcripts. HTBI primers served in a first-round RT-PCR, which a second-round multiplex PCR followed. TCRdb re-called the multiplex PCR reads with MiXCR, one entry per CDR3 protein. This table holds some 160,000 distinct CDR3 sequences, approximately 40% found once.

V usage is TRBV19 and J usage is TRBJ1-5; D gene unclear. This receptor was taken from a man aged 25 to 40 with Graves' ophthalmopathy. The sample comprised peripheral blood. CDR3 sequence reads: CASSIDSDISINQPQHF. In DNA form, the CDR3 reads TGTGCCAGTAGTATAGATTCTGACATCTCTATCAATCAGCCCCAGCATTTT.